This passage covers 7 T cell receptor beta chains from one sample sequenced in a study of cytomegalovirus exposure and HLA in healthy donors. PCR amplification relied on 60 Vbeta primers (plus 13 Jbeta primers). The repertoire was sequenced with immunoSEQ multiplex PCR; TCRdb's copy has only in-frame clones and lacks some. This table holds 150,000 to 200,000 clones, roughly 90% found once. What was sequenced was PBMCs. These receptors all come from a boy between 2 and 10 years old in good health and CMV-seronegative.

The chain joins TRBV11-2 to TRBJ1-1; 8 nucleotides match TRBD1. V shed 7 bases, J shed 6 bases, and the junction held 16 bases outside the gene matches. The CDR3 runs 16 residues. The germline CDR1 and CDR2 sequences are SGHAT and FQNNGV. CDR3 sequence: CASKEGQTGVSSEAFF. The DNA of the CDR3 is TGTGCCAGCAAGGAGGGGCAGACAGGGGTCAGTTCTGAAGCTTTCTTT. The full variable domain, rest sourced from reference TRBV11-2 and TRBJ1-1, is EAGVAQSPRYKIIEKRQSVAFWCNPISGHATLYWYQQILGQGPKLLIQFQNNGVVDDSQLPKDRFSAERLKGVDSTLKIQPAKLEDSAVYLCASKEGQTGVSSEAFFGQGTRLTVV.

The chain recombines TRBV2 with TRBJ2-5; a possible D gene is TRBD2 (6 bases). V shed 6 bases and J shed 2 bases, with 16 bases lying between them. The CDR3 contains 15 residues. CDR1 is SNHLY, CDR2 FYNNEI, per germline. The CDR3 DNA reads TGTGCCAGCAGCACAGCGGCGGGGAAACAAGAGACCCAGTACTTC. It specifies CASSTAAGKQETQYF.

The chain carries TRBV19 and TRBJ1-6; possibly TRBD1 for D (5 bases). CDR1 is LNHDA, CDR2 SQIVND, per germline (reference sequence). V was cut by 3 bases and J by 14 bases, with 17 bases left in between. The CDR3 totals 14 residues. CDR3 sequence: CASSMDAGGRTLHF. The DNA for the CDR3 is TGTGCCAGTAGTATGGACGCGGGGGGGAGGACCCTCCACTTT.

CDR3 DNA sequence: TGTGCCACCGGGCGAGGACAGGGTCACACTGAAGCTTTCTTT. Protein: CATGRGQGHTEAFF. V is TRBV6-5 and J is TRBJ1-1; 8 bases align to TRBD1. V was clipped by 10 bases and J by 3 bases; unmatched bases: 10. The V gene's germline CDR1 is MNHEY and CDR2 SVGAGI. The CDR3 is made up of 14 amino acids.

This clone has just a few counts. The chain joins TRBV6-6 to TRBJ1-4; TRBD1 aligns across 10 bases. Germline V gives CDR1 MNHNY, CDR2 SVGAGI (reference sequence). With V trimmed by 6 bases and J by 7 bases, 5 bases remained unmatched. The CDR3 has 14 residues. The CDR3 DNA reads as TGTGCCAGCAGAACGGGACAGGGGAGTGAAAAACTGTTTTTT. It is translated as CASRTGQGSEKLFF.

The chain recombines TRBV7-9 with TRBJ1-2; possibly TRBD1 for D (6 bases). Germline V gives CDR1 SEHNR, CDR2 FQNEAQ (reference sequence). This CDR3 has 13 residues. Trimming removed 3 bases at V and 4 bases at J, with 9 bases between. The CDR3 DNA reads TGTGCCAGCAGCTTCGTACAGGGCTATGGCTACACCTTC. Translating it yields CASSFVQGYGYTF. The whole variable domain, filled in from reference TRBV7-9 and TRBJ1-2, reads DTGVSQNPRHKITKRGQNVTFRCDPISEHNRLYWYRQTLGQGPEFLTYFQNEAQLEKSRLLSDRFSAERPKGSFSTLEIQRTEQGDSAMYLCASSFVQGYGYTFGSGTRLTVV.

The CDR3 spells CSVGGQGTDTGELFF. For the CDR3, the DNA is TGCAGCGTTGGGGGGCAGGGTACGGACACCGGGGAGCTGTTTTTT. The V and J genes are TRBV29-1 and TRBJ2-2, with D perhaps TRBD1 (6 bases). The CDR3 spans 15 residues. V was cut by 4 bases and J by 3 bases, with 15 bases left in between. In germline, CDR1 is SQVTM, CDR2 ANQGSEA.